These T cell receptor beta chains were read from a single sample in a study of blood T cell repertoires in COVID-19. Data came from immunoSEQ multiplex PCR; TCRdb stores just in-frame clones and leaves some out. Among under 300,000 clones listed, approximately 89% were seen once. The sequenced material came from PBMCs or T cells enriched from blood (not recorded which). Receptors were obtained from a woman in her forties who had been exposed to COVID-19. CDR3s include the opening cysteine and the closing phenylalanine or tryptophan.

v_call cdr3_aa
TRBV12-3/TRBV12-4 CASSIRRGEKLFF
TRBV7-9 CASSLAEESYTF
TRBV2 CASSDRGADTIYF
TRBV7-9 CASSLRSDGEKLFF
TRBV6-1 CASSEPDRAGGYTF
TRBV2 CASSEALGGAGQPQHF
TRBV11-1 CASSLGGNGYTF
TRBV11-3 CASSFAQGYEQYF
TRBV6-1 CGAGELFF
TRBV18 CASSQVGDEAFF
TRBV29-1 CSVEDSRGVLYEQYF
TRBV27 CASSTTGGPGYTF
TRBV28 CASSSSRTGGNEQFF
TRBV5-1 CASSEQNYGYTF
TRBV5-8 CASSLLQGGDTQYF
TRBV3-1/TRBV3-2 CASSDRRGLTDTQYF
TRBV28 CASSLSGTDEKLFF
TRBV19 CASSAHESEYSNQPQHF
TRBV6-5 CASTLTGYNQPQHF
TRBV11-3 CASSLSLGEGTDTQYF
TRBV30 CACTPGTTNEKLFF
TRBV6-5 CASSSSGSYLGEQFF
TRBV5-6 CASSSMLRTEAFF
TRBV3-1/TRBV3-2 CASSQGQGLNTEAFF
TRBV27 CASSWSENTEAFF
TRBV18 CASSPISGTGDSPLHF
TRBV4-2 CASSHALAGVWDTQYF
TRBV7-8 CASSLARGGTVESRDRFEAFF
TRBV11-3 CASSLGGLYNEQFF
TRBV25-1 CASSEPKNTEAFF
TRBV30 CAWSDLLQGLAGQETQYF
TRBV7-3 CASGMTERGEQFF
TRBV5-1 CASSLGRSGQETQYF
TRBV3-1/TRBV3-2 CASSRRGGTSGNEQFF
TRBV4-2 CASSQDKTGGLKETQYF
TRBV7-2 CASSLVVRETQYF
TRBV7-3 CASSLGRGSGNTIYF
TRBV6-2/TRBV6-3 CASSQWADSPLHF
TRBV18 CASSPRGQGTNYGYTF
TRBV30 CAWRQGLGNGYTF
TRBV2 CASSWGDGYGYTF
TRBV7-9 CASSLGGTNRQEAFF
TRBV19 CASKKAGLPNEQFF
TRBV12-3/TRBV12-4 CASSLGARDIQYF
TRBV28 CASSRRGRVNIQYF
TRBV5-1 CASSLDVDSYEQYF
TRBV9 CASSVPDRGMGYTF
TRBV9 CASSVGGGRLAEKRGTDTQYF
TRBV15 CATSSGTTPRETQYF
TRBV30 CAWSEMTGGRSQHF
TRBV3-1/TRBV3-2 CASSHPETMGGWENTQYF
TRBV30 CASYRDRANDYGYTF
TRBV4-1 CASSHGGGGQPQHF